This TCR beta chain was documented in a study of cytomegalovirus exposure and HLA in healthy donors. Healthy bone marrow donors made up the donors. Findings and limits, study-wide: A few chains linked to CMV were shown in vitro to be specific for CMV antigens. Accurate prediction of most subjects' HLA-A and HLA-B alleles from TCR beta sequences was reported. What was likely a sequencing artifact was a cluster of highly shared sequence variants.

Use of 60 Vbeta and 13 Jbeta primers characterized the PCR. TCRdb's copy holds only in-frame clones and misses some; the assay was immunoSEQ multiplex PCR. The sample has around 100,000 clones, over 65% seen once; the top ten hold 1.5% to 2%. CDR3 length: 15 residues. The J segment lost 4 bases and the V segment lost 3 bases, leaving 9 bases of the junction unmatched. Per the germline V gene, CDR1 is SGHRS and CDR2 is YFSETQ. Concerning this clone: Antigen specificity is unknown.

The V gene is TRBV5-1, the J gene TRBJ1-1, with 7 bases fitting TRBD1. The sequencing sample was made of PBMCs. The receptor was isolated from a woman aged 40 to 50 in good health and CMV-seronegative. CDR3 region: CASSWDGQGVTEAFF. Written as DNA, the CDR3 is TGCGCCAGCAGCTGGGACGGCCAGGGGGTCACTGAAGCTTTCTTT.